This T cell receptor (beta chain) is from a study of T-cell memory formation after mild COVID-19. This clonotype was observed many times. TCRdb fed the 5' RACE reads into MiXCR, producing one record per CDR3 protein. Found here are tens of thousands of distinct CDR3 sequences, about 15% of them singletons; the top ten hold about 31%. Sequencing was performed on PBMCs or a T cell subset sorted from them (not recorded which). The source of this sequence is an adult woman who had mild COVID-19 (a few samples of this study predate the infection). Cell type and time point are not known.

In DNA form, the CDR3 reads TGTGCCAGCAGTGTGGTCCAGGGGACAGATACGCAGTATTTT. Amino acid sequence: CASSVVQGTDTQYF. The chain has TRBV6-1 and TRBJ2-3; possibly TRBD1 for D (6 bases). The CDR3 is made up of 14 amino acids. Per the germline V gene, CDR1 is MNHNS and CDR2 is SASEGT. Trimming left V 4 bases short and J 3 bases short, with 11 bases between.